The 30 T cell receptor beta chains in this list originate from one sample, sequenced in a study of T cell responses to AZD1222 COVID-19 vaccine. Repertoires were generated with immunoSEQ multiplex PCR, while TCRdb's copy carries only in-frame clones and drops some. The repertoire holds 100,000 to 150,000 clones, with roughly nine tenths as singletons. The sequencing used peripheral blood, collected on day 0 of AZD1222 vaccination. These receptors were taken from an adult in good health.

The genes are TRBV2 and TRBJ1-4; D is unresolved. The V gene's germline CDR1 is SNHLY and CDR2 FYNNEI. This CDR3 is built from 14 residues. Trimming took off 1 base at V and 4 bases at J, with 7 bases between the two ends. CDR3 region: CASSEVGLNEKLFF. The DNA for the CDR3 is TGTGCCAGCAGTGAAGTTGGCCTTAATGAAAAACTGTTTTTT.

V gene TRBV6-4 combines with J gene TRBJ2-1; D may be TRBD1 (6 bases). V was shortened by 2 bases and J by 9 bases, with 11 bases between the two germline ends. Germline V gene sequence: CDR1 MRHNA, CDR2 SNTAGT. This CDR3 spans 13 amino acids. For the CDR3, the DNA is TGTGCCAGCAGTGACCAGGGGCAGGGTGAGCAGTTCTTC. It translates to CASSDQGQGEQFF.

This chain links TRBV5-3 with TRBJ1-2, with D unresolved. TRBV5-3 is known as an ORF, though its function is uncertain. The V end lost 0 bases, the J end lost 4 bases, and 13 bases lay between the germline ends. CDR3 length: 15 residues. The CDR3, as DNA: TGTGCCAGAAGCTTGGATTCAGGAGCTGGCTATGGCTACACCTTC. The encoded protein is CARSLDSGAGYGYTF.

J is TRBJ2-1 and V is TRBV30; D is ambiguous. CDR1 and CDR2 from the germline V gene are GTSNPN and SVGIG (reference sequence). The germline V and J ends were trimmed by 2 bases and 4 bases, with 6 bases remaining between them. The CDR3 covers 12 residues. CDR3: CAWSRSYNEQFF. CDR3 sequence (DNA): TGTGCCTGGAGTCGTAGTTACAATGAGCAGTTCTTC.

The chain is built from TRBV7-9 and TRBJ1-1; TRBD1 might be the D (5 bases). CDR1 is SEHNR, CDR2 FQNEAQ, per germline (reference sequence). Trimming removed 1 base at V and 5 bases at J, with 11 bases between. CDR3 length: 14 amino acids. For the CDR3, the DNA is TGTGCCAGCAGCTTAGGGGGGTCTGGGACTGAAGCTTTCTTT. Translated, it gives CASSLGGSGTEAFF. Drawing the rest from reference TRBV7-9 and TRBJ1-1, the complete variable domain is DTGVSQNPRHKITKRGQNVTFRCDPISEHNRLYWYRQTLGQGPEFLTYFQNEAQLEKSRLLSDRFSAERPKGSFSTLEIQRTEQGDSAMYLCASSLGGSGTEAFFGQGTRLTVV.

The rearrangement joins TRBV3-1 (or the pseudogene TRBV3-2) to TRBJ2-2, with a weak D call TRBD2 (5 bases). This CDR3 is 19 amino acids long. V lost 0 bases and J lost 0, with 17 bases in between. Germline V gene sequence: CDR1 LGHDT, CDR2 YNNKEL (reference sequence). Here the CDR3 reads CASSQDPIEAEANTGELFF. CDR3 bases: TGTGCCAGCAGCCAAGATCCAATCGAAGCGGAAGCGAACACCGGGGAGCTGTTTTTT.

This sequence joins TRBV11-2 and TRBJ2-7; TRBD2 agrees at 10 bases. This CDR3 region has 15 residues. Germline values: CDR1 SGHAT, CDR2 FQNNGV. The V segment lost 1 base and the J segment 2 bases; nucleotides outside the gene matches: 2. CDR3 nucleotides: TGTGCCAGCAGCTTAGGAGCGGGAGGGCCCTACGAGCAGTACTTC. It specifies CASSLGAGGPYEQYF.

The CDR3 DNA sequence: TGTGCCAGCAGCTTAGTGGGACAGGGGAAAAATGAAAAACTGTTTTTT. Encoded protein: CASSLVGQGKNEKLFF. The V and J genes are TRBV7-2 and TRBJ1-4; 10 bases line up with TRBD1. The germline CDR1 and CDR2 sequences are SGHTA and FQGNSA. The CDR3 totals 16 residues. The V gene end was trimmed by 1 base and the J gene end by 5 bases; junction bases not matched to a gene: 4.

This rearrangement joins TRBV5-5 to TRBJ1-1; 9 bases are shared with TRBD1. The CDR3 runs 14 residues. V lost 2 bases and J lost 5; bases outside the gene matches: 4. CDR1 SGHKS and CDR2 YYEKEE come from the germline V gene (reference sequence). The CDR3 reads CASSFGTGRTEAFF. For the CDR3, the DNA is TGTGCCAGCAGCTTCGGGACAGGGAGGACTGAAGCTTTCTTT.

The gene calls are TRBV9 and TRBJ1-2; D gene unclear. CDR1 is SGDLS and CDR2 is YYNGEE in the germline V gene. Between the trimmed V and J ends, which lost 3 bases and 5 bases, there was a span of 8 bases. The CDR3 consists of 12 residues. This CDR3 is CASSAETYGYTF. For the CDR3, the DNA is TGTGCCAGCAGCGCGGAAACATATGGCTACACCTTC.

The gene calls are TRBV7-9 and TRBJ2-7; D may be TRBD2 (7 bases). The CDR3 has 14 amino acids. CDR1 is SEHNR, CDR2 FQNEAQ, per germline (reference sequence). Trimming pared 5 bases from V and 3 bases from J, leaving 14 bases between. CDR3 loop: CASSPGGRHYEQYF. CDR3 DNA sequence: TGTGCCAGCAGCCCCGGGGGGCGGCACTACGAGCAGTACTTC.

This chain connects TRBV5-1 to TRBJ2-1, with unresolved D. In germline, CDR1 is SGHRS, CDR2 YFSETQ. CDR3 length: 15 amino acids. Trimming stripped 0 bases from V and 0 bases from J, with 7 bases between. DNA for the CDR3: TGCGCCAGCAGCTTGGAGGACGGCTCCTACAATGAGCAGTTCTTC. Translating gives CASSLEDGSYNEQFF.

The chain employs TRBV28 and TRBJ1-5, with D unclear. V was trimmed by 3 bases and J by 3 bases, leaving 9 bases between them. This CDR3 has 14 residues. CDR1 is MDHEN, CDR2 SYDVKM, per germline. The chain's CDR3 is CASSFEINNQPQHF. The CDR3 region has the DNA TGTGCCAGCAGTTTCGAGATTAACAATCAGCCCCAGCATTTT.

V usage is TRBV24-1 and J usage is TRBJ2-7; D is unresolved. Germline CDR1 and CDR2: KGHDR and SFDVKD. This CDR3 is built from 13 residues. V was trimmed by 3 bases and J by 4 bases, leaving 9 bases between them. The DNA of the CDR3 is TGTGCCACCAGTGATGGGGTAGGATACGAGCAGTACTTC. Translating it yields CATSDGVGYEQYF.

V usage is TRBV5-1 and J usage is TRBJ2-1; TRBD2 matches at 8 bases. V lost 5 bases and J lost 4; bases outside the gene matches: 8. The CDR3 runs 15 residues. The V gene's germline CDR1 is SGHRS and CDR2 YFSETQ. The CDR3 sequence is CASRYGLAAYNEQFF. The CDR3 DNA follows: TGCGCCAGCAGATACGGACTAGCAGCTTACAATGAGCAGTTCTTC.

The gene calls are TRBV5-4 and TRBJ1-6; 7 positions match TRBD1. V was pared by 0 bases and J by 2 bases, with 2 bases of the junction left unmatched. This CDR3 has 16 residues. Looked up from germline, CDR1 is SGHNT and CDR2 is YYREEE (reference sequence). The CDR3 loop is CASSLGGQTYNSPLHF. CDR3 in DNA: TGTGCCAGCAGCTTGGGGGGACAGACCTATAATTCACCCCTCCACTTT.

This chain links TRBV5-1 with TRBJ2-7; D is possibly TRBD2 (6 bases). The CDR3 is 12 residues long. V lost 4 bases to trimming and J lost 4 bases, with 9 bases between them. Germline V CDR1 and CDR2: SGHRS, YFSETQ. The CDR3 DNA reads as TGCGCCAGCAGCGCGGAGGGATACGAGCAGTACTTC. Translating gives CASSAEGYEQYF.

The chain recombines TRBV6-5 with TRBJ1-3; perhaps TRBD1 as D (5 bases). Trimming stripped 7 bases from V and 0 bases from J, with 13 bases between. The CDR3 runs to 15 residues. The V gene's germline CDR1 is MNHEY and CDR2 SVGAGI. In nucleotides, the CDR3 is TGTGCCAGCAAAACCGGGGCCTACTCTGGAAACACCATATATTTT. Translating gives CASKTGAYSGNTIYF.

The chain is built from TRBV6-5 and TRBJ1-3, with D perhaps TRBD1 (6 bases). Trimming removed 7 bases at V and 0 bases at J, with 10 bases between. Germline loops: CDR1 MNHEY, CDR2 SVGAGI. The length of the CDR3 is 14 residues. CDR3: CASTDRYSGNTIYF. In DNA form, the CDR3 reads TGTGCCAGCACCGACAGGTACTCTGGAAACACCATATATTTT.

V and J are TRBV19 and TRBJ2-1; a weak D match, TRBD1 (6 bases). Germline assignment: CDR1 LNHDA and CDR2 SQIVND (reference sequence). V was clipped by 7 bases and J by 9 bases, with 19 bases between them. CDR3 size: 14 residues. CDR3: CASTSRVGASEQFF. CDR3 nucleotides: TGTGCCAGTACCTCTAGGGTGGGGGCAAGTGAGCAGTTCTTC.

This chain connects TRBV5-8 to TRBJ1-1; D might be TRBD1 (6 bases). CDR1 is SGHTS, CDR2 YDEGEE, per germline. The CDR3 is 14 residues long. V was shortened by 1 base and J by 5 bases, with 12 bases between the two germline ends. This chain's CDR3 is CASSLKGGRTEAFF. The CDR3 coding sequence is TGTGCCAGCAGCTTGAAAGGGGGACGGACTGAAGCTTTCTTT. The variable domain in full, completed from reference TRBV5-8 and TRBJ1-1, reads EAGVTQSPTHLIKTRGQQATLRCSPISGHTSVYWYQQALGLGLQFLLWYDEGEERNRGNFPPRFSGRQFPNYSSELNVNALELEDSALYLCASSLKGGRTEAFFGQGTRLTVV.

The chain links TRBV9 to TRBJ2-3; 13 nucleotides align to TRBD2. The germline gives CDR1 SGDLS, CDR2 YYNGEE. J lost 0 bases, V lost 4 bases, and 2 bases had no gene match. The CDR3 is made up of 16 amino acids. The DNA of the CDR3 is TGTGCCAGCAGCCCGGGACTAGCGGGAAGCACAGATACGCAGTATTTT. It yields the protein CASSPGLAGSTDTQYF.

The rearrangement uses TRBV28 and TRBJ1-4, with a possible D match to TRBD1 (5 bases). The germline V gene encodes CDR1 MDHEN and CDR2 SYDVKM. V was cut by 2 bases and J by 0 bases, with 13 bases left in between. This CDR3 spans 17 amino acids. The CDR3 spells CASSLVPGDPTNEKLFF. Written as DNA, the CDR3 is TGTGCCAGCAGTTTAGTTCCGGGGGACCCAACTAATGAAAAACTGTTTTTT.

This rearrangement joins TRBV27 to TRBJ2-1; D not certain. Germline V CDR1 and CDR2: MNHEY, SMNVEV (reference sequence). The CDR3 extends over 13 amino acids. V was cut by 8 bases and J by 0 bases, with 8 bases left in between. CDR3 coding DNA: TGTGCCAGCGGAGCGAGCTCCTACAATGAGCAGTTCTTC. It is translated as CASGASSYNEQFF.

The rearrangement joins TRBV28 to TRBJ1-4, with 7 bases that match TRBD1. The length of the CDR3 is 14 residues. J was trimmed by 8 bases and V by 1 base; bases with no gene match: 4. Germline V lookup: CDR1 MDHEN, CDR2 SYDVKM. CDR3 amino acids: CASSLYSGGEKLFF. DNA of the CDR3: TGTGCCAGCAGTTTATATTCAGGGGGAGAAAAACTGTTTTTT.

The chain uses TRBV4-3 and TRBJ2-1; D remains ambiguous. This CDR3 has 14 amino acids. CDR1 and CDR2 from the germline V gene are LGHNA and YSLEER. The ends were cut back, 0 bases at V and 7 bases at J, with 10 bases in the middle. The CDR3: CASSQDVFRNEQFF. As DNA, the CDR3 is TGCGCCAGCAGCCAAGATGTATTTAGAAATGAGCAGTTCTTC.

The J gene is TRBJ1-1, the V gene TRBV6-1; perhaps TRBD1 as D (5 bases). Between the trimmed V and J ends, which lost 2 bases and 2 bases, there was a span of 9 bases. The CDR3 totals 14 residues. Germline CDR1 MNHNS, CDR2 SASEGT. DNA of the CDR3: TGTGCCAGCAGTGAATTAACAGGAAACACTGAAGCTTTCTTT. It translates to CASSELTGNTEAFF.

The genes are TRBV27 and TRBJ2-7; weak D call: TRBD2 (6 bases). The germline V gene has CDR1 MNHEY and CDR2 SMNVEV (reference sequence). Trimming removed 5 bases from V and 0 bases from J, with 14 bases in between. The CDR3 totals 15 residues. The CDR3 loop is CASSPKVGSSYEQYF. CDR3 sequence (DNA): TGTGCCAGCAGTCCAAAAGTCGGGAGCTCCTACGAGCAGTACTTC.

This clone turned up a few times. The V call is TRBV6-6, the J call TRBJ2-7; D unclear. The CDR3 runs 13 residues. The V gene's germline CDR1 is MNHNY and CDR2 SVGAGI (reference sequence). The V gene lost 2 bases and the J gene lost 3 bases, with 8 bases spanning the gap. CDR3 sequence reads: CASSYGGIYEQYF. The CDR3 DNA reads as TGTGCCAGCAGTTACGGCGGAATCTACGAGCAGTACTTC.

The chain recombines TRBV14 with TRBJ2-6; D uncertain. V was cut by 2 bases and J by 0 bases, with 8 bases left in between. Germline V CDR1 and CDR2: SGHDN, FVKESK. The CDR3 totals 16 residues. CDR3 loop: CASSQNMISGANVLTF. The DNA of the CDR3 is TGTGCCAGCAGCCAAAATATGATCTCTGGGGCCAACGTCCTGACTTTC. The complete variable domain, with remaining parts taken from reference TRBV14 and TRBJ2-6, reads EAGVTQFPSHSVIEKGQTVTLRCDPISGHDNLYWYRRVMGKEIKFLLHFVKESKQDESGMPNNRFLAERTGGTYSTLKVQPAELEDSGVYFCASSQNMISGANVLTFGAGSRLTVL.